Below are 10 T cell receptor beta chains sequenced from a single sample in a study of cytomegalovirus exposure and HLA in healthy donors. Primers for the PCR totalled 60 Vbeta and 13 Jbeta. TCRdb's copy holds only in-frame clones and misses some; the assay was immunoSEQ multiplex PCR. The repertoire holds fewer than 200,000 clones, with roughly four fifths as singletons. The specimen sequenced was PBMCs. Receptors were obtained from a man aged 55 to 70 in good health and CMV-seronegative.

The chain has TRBV9 and TRBJ2-1, with a possible D match to TRBD1 (5 bases). V was shortened by 0 bases and J by 9 bases, with 7 bases between the two germline ends. The CDR3 runs to 12 residues. Germline V gene data show CDR1 as SGDLS and CDR2 as YYNGEE. For the CDR3, the DNA is TGTGCCAGCAGCGTAGAAAGGGGTGAGCAGTTCTTC. Amino acids: CASSVERGEQFF. Variable domain in full (rest from reference TRBV9 and TRBJ2-1): DSGVTQTPKHLITATGQRVTLRCSPRSGDLSVYWYQQSLDQGLQFLIQYYNGEERAKGNILERFSAQQFPDLHSELNLSSLELGDSALYFCASSVERGEQFFGPGTRLTVL.

There are a few counts of this clone. The J gene is TRBJ2-5, the V gene TRBV6-5, with 8 bases fitting TRBD2. This CDR3 has 12 amino acids. Losses at the gene ends were 3 bases for V and 13 bases for J; bases not matched to a gene: 7. CDR1 and CDR2 (germline): MNHEY, SVGAGI. The CDR3 here is CASSYSGTRWYF. The CDR3 bases are TGTGCCAGCAGTTATTCAGGGACTAGGTGGTACTTC.

This CDR3 is CASSHSGSGGSTDTQYF. The DNA of the CDR3 is TGTGCCAGCAGCCATTCCGGCAGCGGGGGGTCCACAGATACGCAGTATTTT. This sequence joins TRBV4-2 and TRBJ2-3; 9 nucleotides align to TRBD2. Trimming cost V 3 bases and J 2 bases; bases outside gene matches: 9. This CDR3 has 17 amino acids. Germline assignment: CDR1 LGHNA and CDR2 YNFKEQ.

The chain uses TRBV28 and TRBJ1-2; tentatively, D is TRBD1 (6 bases). With 7 bases removed from V and 2 bases from J, the gap between germline ends came to 14 bases. CDR1 and CDR2 (germline): MDHEN, SYDVKM. The CDR3 runs 14 residues. The CDR3 nucleotides are TGTGCCAGCACCTTAACAGGGTCGAACTATGGCTACACCTTC. It is translated as CASTLTGSNYGYTF.

The J gene is TRBJ1-3, the V gene TRBV5-4; D remains unclear. The CDR3 extends over 15 amino acids. Germline V gives CDR1 SGHNT, CDR2 YYREEE (reference sequence). Trimming took off 2 bases at V and 0 bases at J, with 9 bases between the two ends. The CDR3, as DNA: TGTGCCAGCAGCTTAGATACGGTCTCTGGAAACACCATATATTTT. Protein product: CASSLDTVSGNTIYF. Together with reference TRBV5-4 and TRBJ1-3, the CDR3 gives the full variable domain: ETGVTQSPTHLIKTRGQQVTLRCSSQSGHNTVSWYQQALGQGPQFIFQYYREEENGRGNFPPRFSGLQFPNYSSELNVNALELDDSALYLCASSLDTVSGNTIYFGEGSWLTVV.

V and J are TRBV12-5 and TRBJ1-2; unclear D gene. Deletions cut 0 bases from V and 3 bases from J, with 11 bases between. The germline V gene has CDR1 LGHNT and CDR2 FRNRAP. CDR3 length: 15 amino acids. The CDR3 loop is CASGLVRMGDYGYTF. The CDR3 nucleotides are TGTGCTAGTGGTTTGGTCAGAATGGGAGACTATGGCTACACCTTC.

The chain carries TRBV29-1 and TRBJ2-3; D not resolved. V gave up 3 bases and J gave up 1 base, with 11 bases separating them. Looked up from germline, CDR1 is SQVTM and CDR2 is ANQGSEA. The CDR3 is 14 residues long. The CDR3 bases are TGCAGCGTTGACGGGTCGTTGGGCACAGATACGCAGTATTTT. Translation gives CSVDGSLGTDTQYF.

In its sample, this clone was seen a few times. The rearrangement joins TRBV29-1 to TRBJ2-6; D ambiguous. The CDR3 spans 11 residues. Germline V CDR1 and CDR2: SQVTM, ANQGSEA. The V end was cut by 7 bases, the J end by 13 bases, with 14 bases between. The CDR3 DNA reads as TGCAGCGCCCTCTTAAACTATGTCCTGACTTTC. It yields the protein CSALLNYVLTF. The variable domain in full, with the rest retrieved from reference TRBV29-1 and TRBJ2-6, is SAVISQKPSRDICQRGTSLTIQCQVDSQVTMMFWYRQQPGQSLTLIATANQGSEATYESGFVIDKFPISRPNLTFSTLTVSNMSPEDSSIYLCSALLNYVLTFGAGSRLTVL.

The DNA for the CDR3 is TGTGCCAGCAGCTCTAGCGGGGGGAGCTCCTACAATGAGCAGTTCTTC. Protein: CASSSSGGSSYNEQFF. The V gene is TRBV11-3, the J gene TRBJ2-1, with 11 bases fitting TRBD2. The ends lost 4 bases at V and 0 bases at J; junction bases unmatched: 2. The CDR3 consists of 16 residues. Germline CDR1 and CDR2: SGHNT and YENEEA.

This chain joins TRBV28 and TRBJ1-5, with 8 bases that match TRBD1. Trimming cost V 6 bases and J 2 bases; bases outside gene matches: 6. CDR1 and CDR2 (germline): MDHEN, SYDVKM. This CDR3 has 15 amino acids. The CDR3 spells CASSLIQGGNQPQHF. CDR3 in DNA: TGTGCCAGCAGCCTTATACAGGGGGGCAATCAGCCCCAGCATTTT.